This T cell receptor beta chain appears in the sequencing data of a study of blood T cell repertoires in COVID-19 (dated by TCRdb to about 2020). As for the study more broadly: Samples covering the acute and convalescent phases of COVID-19 were provided by collaborators in the United States, Italy and Spain. The material from the prospective study consisted of cDNA or gDNA derived from T cells, B-cell-depleted T cells, or PBMCs. Subjects who had been exposed to COVID-19, were actively infected with it, or had recovered from it provided the deeply sampled blood TCRbeta repertoires that made up the dataset. A freely available public database, intended as a resource for researchers studying the immune response to SARS-CoV-2, is where the repertoires were released. Samples were obtained from the ongoing ImmuneRACE study (first 160 participants) and from 950 to 1,500 subjects provided by 6 global collaborators. The sample metadata nearly always contained a de-identified subject ID, COVID-19 status, age in years and sex. Where available, HLA class I and class II types were obtained from metadata supplied by the sample provider rather than from assay-based typing.

Concerning this clone: Its target antigen remains unknown. No base qualities exist here, and no much larger clone lies one base off it.

What the research found in general, with its limitations: The quantity of clinical and demographic metadata differed by source and by participant and was supplied without curation.

One collaborating source in Seattle enrolled patients during active infection and followed them longitudinally through the course of disease. Each collaborating institution followed its own protocols to collect whole blood in K2EDTA tubes. For TCRbeta analysis, collaborator samples were shipped as frozen whole blood, as isolated PBMCs, or as DNA extracted from either sample type. The CDR3 numbers 13 residues from cysteine through phenylalanine. The DNA shown is the 39-base CDR3, in frame from base 1. Trimming removed 0 bases from V and 4 bases from J, leaving 3 bases between the germline ends. CDR1 and CDR2 (LNHNV, YYDKDF) derive from the germline V gene (reference sequence). TCRbeta CDR3 regions were amplified from genomic DNA by means of the immunoSEQ Assay, a bias-controlled multiplex PCR. Concerning the study's data processing: Within the assay, amplification of reference gene primers was used to estimate how many nucleated cells each sample contained. To quantify the absolute abundance of each unique TCRbeta CDR3 rearrangement, sequence reads were collapsed and filtered. For each sample, productive Simpson clonality was calculated as the square root of Simpson's diversity index over productive rearrangements. TCRdb carries this immuneACCESS record with in-frame sequences only. Its versions omit some clonotypes, under half of them owing to an unresolved V gene in the studies checked, with the rest unexplained. That table gives V, J and clone size, and the DNA gave D and trimming. This sample is represented by about 480,000 clones; 80% to 90% of them were singletons. The ten largest clones capture about 1% of the sample.

The sequence is built from TRBV15 and TRBJ1-4; the D gene is not confidently resolved. Sequencing was carried out using peripheral blood. The TCR was taken from a man aged 18 to 29 with COVID-19, enrolled during active disease. At the DNA level, the sequence is TGTGCCACCAGCAGAGACGTTAATGAAAAACTGTTTTTT. Its protein product is CATSRDVNEKLFF.